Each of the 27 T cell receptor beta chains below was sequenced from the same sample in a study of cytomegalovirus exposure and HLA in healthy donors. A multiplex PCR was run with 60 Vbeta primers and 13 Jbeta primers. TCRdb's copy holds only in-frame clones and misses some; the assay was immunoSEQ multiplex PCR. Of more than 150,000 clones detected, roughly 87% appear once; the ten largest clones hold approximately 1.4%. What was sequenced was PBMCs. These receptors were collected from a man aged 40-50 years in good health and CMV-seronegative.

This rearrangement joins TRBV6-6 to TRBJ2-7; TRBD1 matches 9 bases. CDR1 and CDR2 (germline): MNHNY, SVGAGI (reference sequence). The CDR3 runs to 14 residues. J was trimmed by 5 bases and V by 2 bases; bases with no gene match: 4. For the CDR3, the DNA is TGTGCCAGCAGTTACACGAGGACAGGGGACGAGCAGTACTTC. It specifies CASSYTRTGDEQYF.

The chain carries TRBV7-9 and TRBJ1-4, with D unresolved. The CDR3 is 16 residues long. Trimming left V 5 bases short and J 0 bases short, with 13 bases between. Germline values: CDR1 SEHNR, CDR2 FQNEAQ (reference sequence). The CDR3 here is CASSENTDTTNEKLFF. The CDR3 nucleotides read TGTGCCAGCAGCGAAAATACAGATACAACTAATGAAAAACTGTTTTTT.

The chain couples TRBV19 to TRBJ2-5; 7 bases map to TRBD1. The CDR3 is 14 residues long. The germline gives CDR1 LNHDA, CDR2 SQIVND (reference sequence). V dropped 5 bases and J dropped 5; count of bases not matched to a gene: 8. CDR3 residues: CASSASTGWETQYF. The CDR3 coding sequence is TGTGCCAGTAGTGCCTCGACAGGGTGGGAGACCCAGTACTTC.

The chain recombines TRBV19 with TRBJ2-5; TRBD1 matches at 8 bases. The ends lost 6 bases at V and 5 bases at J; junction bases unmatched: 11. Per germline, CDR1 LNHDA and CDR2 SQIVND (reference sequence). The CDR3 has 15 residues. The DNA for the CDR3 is TGTGCCAGTAGATCCCCGGGACAGGCGGAGGAGACCCAGTACTTC. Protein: CASRSPGQAEETQYF.

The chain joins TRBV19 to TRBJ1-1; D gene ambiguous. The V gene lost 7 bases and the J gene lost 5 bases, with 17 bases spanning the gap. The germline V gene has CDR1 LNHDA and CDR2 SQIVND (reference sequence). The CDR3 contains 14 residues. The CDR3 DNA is TGTGCCAGTATGGCGAGGCAGCAGTGGACTGAAGCTTTCTTT. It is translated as CASMARQQWTEAFF.

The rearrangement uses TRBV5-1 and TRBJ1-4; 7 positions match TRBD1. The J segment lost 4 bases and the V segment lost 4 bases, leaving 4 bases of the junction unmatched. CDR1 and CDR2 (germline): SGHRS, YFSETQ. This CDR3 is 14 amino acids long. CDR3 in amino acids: CASSGDSRNEKLFF. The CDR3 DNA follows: TGCGCCAGCAGCGGGGACAGTCGTAATGAAAAACTGTTTTTT.

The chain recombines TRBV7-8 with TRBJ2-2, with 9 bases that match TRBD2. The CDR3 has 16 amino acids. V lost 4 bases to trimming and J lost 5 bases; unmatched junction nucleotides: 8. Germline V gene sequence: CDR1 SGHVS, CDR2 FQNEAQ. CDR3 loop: CASSYQAGGNTGELFF. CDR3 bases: TGTGCCAGCAGCTATCAAGCGGGAGGAAATACCGGGGAGCTGTTTTTT.

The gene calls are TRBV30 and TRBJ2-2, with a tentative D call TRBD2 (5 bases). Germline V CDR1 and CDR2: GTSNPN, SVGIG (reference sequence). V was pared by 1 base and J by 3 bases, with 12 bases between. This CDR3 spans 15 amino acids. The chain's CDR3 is CAWSGRGSYTGELFF. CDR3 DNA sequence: TGTGCCTGGAGTGGCCGGGGTAGTTACACCGGGGAGCTGTTTTTT.

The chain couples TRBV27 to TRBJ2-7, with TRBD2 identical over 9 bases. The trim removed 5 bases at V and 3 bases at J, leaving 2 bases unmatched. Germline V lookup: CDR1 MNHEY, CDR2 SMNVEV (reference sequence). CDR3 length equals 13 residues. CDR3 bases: TGTGCCAGCAGTAGCGGGAGGAGCTACGAGCAGTACTTC. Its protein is CASSSGRSYEQYF.

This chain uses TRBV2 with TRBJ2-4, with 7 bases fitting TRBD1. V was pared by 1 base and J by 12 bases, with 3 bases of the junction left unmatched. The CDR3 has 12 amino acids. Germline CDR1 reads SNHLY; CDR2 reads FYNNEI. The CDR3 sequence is CASSEDRGGQYF. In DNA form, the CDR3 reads TGTGCCAGCAGTGAAGACAGGGGTGGTCAGTACTTC.

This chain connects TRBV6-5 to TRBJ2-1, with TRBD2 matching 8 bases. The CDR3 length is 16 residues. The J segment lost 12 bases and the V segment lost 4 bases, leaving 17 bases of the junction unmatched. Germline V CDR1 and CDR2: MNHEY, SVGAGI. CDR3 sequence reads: CASSSLGGGRIKGQFF. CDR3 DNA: TGTGCCAGCAGTTCGCTGGGGGGCGGGAGGATAAAGGGGCAGTTCTTC.

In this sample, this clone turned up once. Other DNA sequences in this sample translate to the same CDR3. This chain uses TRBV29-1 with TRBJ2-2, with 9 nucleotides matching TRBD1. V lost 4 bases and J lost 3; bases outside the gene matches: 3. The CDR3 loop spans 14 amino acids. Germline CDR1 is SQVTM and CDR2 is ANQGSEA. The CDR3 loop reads CSVGTGADTGELFF. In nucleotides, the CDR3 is TGCAGCGTTGGGACAGGGGCAGACACCGGGGAGCTGTTTTTT.

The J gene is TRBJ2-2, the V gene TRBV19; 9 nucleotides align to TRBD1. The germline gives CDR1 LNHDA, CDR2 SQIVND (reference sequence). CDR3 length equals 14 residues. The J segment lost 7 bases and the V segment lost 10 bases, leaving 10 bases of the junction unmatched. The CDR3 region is CANVHRGHGGELFF. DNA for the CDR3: TGTGCCAACGTTCACAGGGGGCACGGCGGGGAGCTGTTTTTT.

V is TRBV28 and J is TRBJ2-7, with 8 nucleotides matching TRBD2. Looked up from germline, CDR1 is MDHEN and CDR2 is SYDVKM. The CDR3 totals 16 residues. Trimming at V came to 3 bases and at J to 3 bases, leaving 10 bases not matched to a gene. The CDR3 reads CASSFPGGGNHYEQYF. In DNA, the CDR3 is TGTGCCAGCAGTTTTCCCGGGGGGGGCAATCACTACGAGCAGTACTTC. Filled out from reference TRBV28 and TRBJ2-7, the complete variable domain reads DVKVTQSSRYLVKRTGEKVFLECVQDMDHENMFWYRQDPGLGLRLIYFSYDVKMKEKGDIPEGYSVSREKKERFSLILESASTNQTSMYLCASSFPGGGNHYEQYFGPGTRLTVT.

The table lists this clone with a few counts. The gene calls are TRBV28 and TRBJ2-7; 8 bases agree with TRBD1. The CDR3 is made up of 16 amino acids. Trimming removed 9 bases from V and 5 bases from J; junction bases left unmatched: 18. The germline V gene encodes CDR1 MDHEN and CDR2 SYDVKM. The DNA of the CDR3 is TGTGCCAGTCCCCCTAGGGGGCAGGGGGCTTTGAACGAGCAGTACTTC. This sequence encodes CASPPRGQGALNEQYF.

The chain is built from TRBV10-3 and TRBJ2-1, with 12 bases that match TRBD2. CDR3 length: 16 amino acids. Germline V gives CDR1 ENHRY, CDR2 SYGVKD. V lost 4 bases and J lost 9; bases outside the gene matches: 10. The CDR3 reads CAISASLAGGPGEQFF. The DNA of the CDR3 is TGTGCCATCAGTGCCTCCCTAGCGGGGGGGCCGGGTGAGCAGTTCTTC.

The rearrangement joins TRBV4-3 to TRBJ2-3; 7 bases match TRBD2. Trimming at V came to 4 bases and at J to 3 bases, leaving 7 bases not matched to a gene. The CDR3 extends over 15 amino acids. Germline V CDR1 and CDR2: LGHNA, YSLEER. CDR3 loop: CASSRDFSGTDTQYF. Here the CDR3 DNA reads TGCGCCAGCAGCCGGGATTTTAGCGGGACAGATACGCAGTATTTT.

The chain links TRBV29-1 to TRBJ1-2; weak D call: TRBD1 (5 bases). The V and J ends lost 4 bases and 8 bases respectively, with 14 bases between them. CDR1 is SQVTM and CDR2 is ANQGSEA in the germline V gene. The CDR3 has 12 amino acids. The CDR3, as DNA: TGCAGCGTTGGACAGCCCGGGGGGGGCTACACCTTC. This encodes CSVGQPGGGYTF.

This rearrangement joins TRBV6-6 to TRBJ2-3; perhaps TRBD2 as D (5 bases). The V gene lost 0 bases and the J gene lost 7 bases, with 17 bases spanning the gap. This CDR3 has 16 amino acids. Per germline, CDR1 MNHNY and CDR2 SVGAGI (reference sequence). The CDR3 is CASSYSSVRAGNTQYF. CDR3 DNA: TGTGCCAGCAGTTACTCGTCGGTGAGGGCCGGGAATACGCAGTATTTT.

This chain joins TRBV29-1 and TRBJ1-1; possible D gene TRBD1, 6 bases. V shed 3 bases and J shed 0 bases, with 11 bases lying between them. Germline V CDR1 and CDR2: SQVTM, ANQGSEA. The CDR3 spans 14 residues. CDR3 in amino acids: CSVEDSRMNTEAFF. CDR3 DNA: TGCAGCGTTGAGGACAGTCGGATGAACACTGAAGCTTTCTTT.

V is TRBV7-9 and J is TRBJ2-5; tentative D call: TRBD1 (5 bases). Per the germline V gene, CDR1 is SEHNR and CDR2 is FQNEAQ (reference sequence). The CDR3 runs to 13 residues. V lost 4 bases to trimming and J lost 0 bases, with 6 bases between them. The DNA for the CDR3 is TGTGCCAGCAGCTCAGGGTACCAAGAGACCCAGTACTTC. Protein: CASSSGYQETQYF.

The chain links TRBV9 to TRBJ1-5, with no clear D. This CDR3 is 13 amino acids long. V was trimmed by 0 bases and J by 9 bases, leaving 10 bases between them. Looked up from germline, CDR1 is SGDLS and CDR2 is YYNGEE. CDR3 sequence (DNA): TGTGCCAGCAGCGTAGTTTTGGGAGGGCCCCAGCATTTT. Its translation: CASSVVLGGPQHF.

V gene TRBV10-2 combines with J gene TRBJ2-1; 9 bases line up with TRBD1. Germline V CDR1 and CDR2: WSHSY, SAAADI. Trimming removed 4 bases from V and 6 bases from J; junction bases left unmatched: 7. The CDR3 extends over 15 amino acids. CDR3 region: CASSGRDRAVNEQFF. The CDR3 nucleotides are TGCGCCAGCAGTGGACGGGACAGGGCGGTCAATGAGCAGTTCTTC.

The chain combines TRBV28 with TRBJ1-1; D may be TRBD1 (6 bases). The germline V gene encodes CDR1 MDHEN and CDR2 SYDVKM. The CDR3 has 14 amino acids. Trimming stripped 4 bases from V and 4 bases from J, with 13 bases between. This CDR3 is CASSSGQFFTEAFF. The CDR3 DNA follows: TGTGCCAGCAGTTCAGGACAGTTCTTCACTGAAGCTTTCTTT.

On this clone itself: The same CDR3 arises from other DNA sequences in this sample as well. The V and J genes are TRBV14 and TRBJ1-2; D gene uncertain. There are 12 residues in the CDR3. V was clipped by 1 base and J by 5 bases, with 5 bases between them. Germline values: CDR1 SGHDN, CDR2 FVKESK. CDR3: CASSQGGYGYTF. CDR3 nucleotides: TGTGCCAGCAGCCAAGGAGGGTATGGCTACACCTTC. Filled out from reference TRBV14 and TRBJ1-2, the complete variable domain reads EAGVTQFPSHSVIEKGQTVTLRCDPISGHDNLYWYRRVMGKEIKFLLHFVKESKQDESGMPNNRFLAERTGGTYSTLKVQPAELEDSGVYFCASSQGGYGYTFGSGTRLTVV.

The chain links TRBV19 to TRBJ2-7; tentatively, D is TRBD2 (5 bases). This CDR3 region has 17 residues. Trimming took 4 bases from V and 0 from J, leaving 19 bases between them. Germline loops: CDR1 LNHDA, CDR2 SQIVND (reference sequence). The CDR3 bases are TGTGCCAGTAGTAATTTCGGGCGGAGCGGTAGCTCCTACGAGCAGTACTTC. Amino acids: CASSNFGRSGSSYEQYF.

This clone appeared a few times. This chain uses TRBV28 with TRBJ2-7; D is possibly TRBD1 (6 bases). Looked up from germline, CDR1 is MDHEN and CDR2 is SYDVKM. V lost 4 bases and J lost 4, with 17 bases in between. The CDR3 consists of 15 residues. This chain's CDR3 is CASSSPTQGPYEQYF. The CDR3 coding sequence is TGTGCCAGCAGTTCCCCAACCCAGGGGCCATACGAGCAGTACTTC.